The entry below describes one T cell receptor (beta chain). The antigen it recognizes is unknown. Nothing much larger sits one base from this clone, and base qualities are not available. From the germline V gene, CDR1 is LGHNT and CDR2 is FRNRAP. Trimmed from V: 6 bases; trimmed from J: 2 bases; junction bases lacking a gene match: 3. Counted from cysteine to phenylalanine, this CDR3 has 14 amino acids. Just CDR3 DNA is preserved here, 42 bases in frame from base 1. This sample is part of a study of blood T cell repertoires in COVID-19 (dated by TCRdb to between 2020 and 2021). Concerning the study at large: Collaborator samples came from the United States, Italy and Spain and covered acute and convalescent phases of COVID-19. The material from the prospective study consisted of cDNA or gDNA derived from T cells, B-cell-depleted T cells, or PBMCs. Deeply sampled blood TCRbeta repertoires from subjects exposed to, actively infected with, or recovered from COVID-19 were included in the dataset. The repertoires were released in a freely available public database intended as a resource for research on the immune response to SARS-CoV-2. Samples were obtained from the ongoing ImmuneRACE study (first 160 participants) and from some 1,200 subjects provided by 6 global collaborators. Sample metadata almost always included a de-identified subject ID, COVID-19 status, age in years and sex. Where available, HLA class I and class II types were taken from metadata supplied by the sample provider and were not determined by assay-based typing.

The full study reports these points: The amount of clinical and demographic metadata varied by source and participant and was provided uncurated.

TCRbeta CDR3 regions were amplified from genomic DNA using the immunoSEQ Assay, a bias-controlled multiplex PCR. On the study's bioinformatics: The number of nucleated cells in each sample was estimated by amplification of reference gene primers within the assay. To quantify the absolute abundance of each unique TCRbeta CDR3 rearrangement, sequence reads were collapsed and filtered. For each sample, productive Simpson clonality was calculated as the square root of Simpson's diversity index across productive rearrangements. Drawn from immuneACCESS, this table holds only the in-frame rearrangements with V and J called that TCRdb kept. Clones are partly lost; checked studies trace under half to an unresolved V gene and leave the rest unexplained. Clonal size and the V and J genes are those of that table, whereas D and trimming came from the DNA. In all, the sample holds tens of thousands of clones, and roughly 82% of those were seen once. In total, the top ten clones hold 22% of the sample.

Collaborating institutions collected whole blood in K2EDTA tubes following their own protocols. For TCRbeta analysis, collaborators shipped samples as frozen whole blood, isolated PBMCs, or DNA extracted from either of those sample types. The clonotype was recovered from a woman aged 55 to 70 with acute or convalescent COVID-19. The chain joins TRBV12-5 to TRBJ2-2; 7 central bases correspond to TRBD1. The sequenced sample consisted of peripheral blood. The DNA sequence is as follows: TGTGCTAGTGGACGGGACAGCAACACCGGGGAGCTGTTTTTT. Translated, it gives CASGRDSNTGELFF.